This TCR beta chain was identified in a study of PD-L1 blockade in urothelial cancer. The overall study: There were a median of approximately 130,000 T cells in blood samples. Study-level points and caveats: Patients with below-median pretreatment blood clonality survived longer.

The time point denotes: pretreatment peripheral blood. V shed 6 bases and J shed 2 bases, with 8 bases lying between them. Germline CDR1 KGHSH, CDR2 LQKENI. The CDR3 extends over 12 amino acids. Comment on this clone: Its antigen remains unknown.

The protocol was immunoSEQ multiplex PCR, while the TCRdb copy is restricted to in-frame clones and leaves out a portion. The sample lists 130,000 or so clones, around 84% occurring once. The clonotype was recovered from a man between 45 and 60 years old with urothelial cancer. The rearrangement links TRBV18 to TRBJ2-7; the D gene is possibly TRBD2 (5 bases). The material sequenced was PBMCs, taken around atezolizumab (anti-PD-L1) treatment. The CDR3 nucleotides are TGTGCCAGCTCTCCCGGGACCTACGAGCAGTACTTC. Its protein is CASSPGTYEQYF.